Below are 4 T cell receptor beta chains sequenced from a single sample in a study of cytomegalovirus exposure and HLA in healthy donors. PCR primers comprised 60 Vbeta and 13 Jbeta primers. The table came from immunoSEQ multiplex PCR; TCRdb's copy has only in-frame clones and leaves some out. The data show about 150,000 clones, more than 70% seen once. The material sequenced was PBMCs. The origin of the receptors is a woman in her thirties or forties in good health and CMV-seronegative.

V gene TRBV4-1 combines with J gene TRBJ2-3, with 11 bases that match TRBD2. The CDR3 covers 17 residues. The germline V gene encodes CDR1 MGHRA and CDR2 YSYEKL. V shed 0 bases and J 5 bases; nucleotides not matched to a gene: 7. CDR3 amino acids: CASSQDRLAGGGDTQYF. CDR3 in DNA: TGCGCCAGCAGCCAAGATAGGCTAGCGGGGGGCGGAGATACGCAGTATTTT.

V and J are TRBV2 and TRBJ2-3, with no clear D. The ends were cut back, 2 bases at V and 7 bases at J, with 7 bases in the middle. CDR1 is SNHLY, CDR2 FYNNEI, per germline. The CDR3 runs 12 residues. The CDR3 spells CASSEITNTQYF. The CDR3 DNA sequence: TGTGCCAGCAGTGAAATTACAAATACGCAGTATTTT.

The chain carries TRBV7-2 and TRBJ2-1, with TRBD2 identical over 8 bases. The CDR3 spans 16 residues. With V trimmed by 1 base and J by 5 bases, 7 bases remained unmatched. CDR1 is SGHTA and CDR2 is FQGNSA in the germline V gene. This CDR3 is CASSLVRASGHNEQFF. The CDR3, as DNA: TGTGCCAGCAGCTTAGTCCGGGCTAGCGGGCACAATGAGCAGTTCTTC. Based on the CDR3 plus reference TRBV7-2 and TRBJ2-1, the full variable domain is GAGVSQSPSNKVTEKGKDVELRCDPISGHTALYWYRQSLGQGLEFLIYFQGNSAPDKSGLPSDRFSAERTGGSVSTLTIQRTQQEDSAVYLCASSLVRASGHNEQFFGPGTRLTVL.

This clone came up once. The J gene is TRBJ1-2, the V gene TRBV2, with TRBD1 identical over 8 bases. This CDR3 has 16 amino acids. Trimming cost V 0 bases and J 3 bases; bases outside gene matches: 6. Germline lookup yields CDR1 SNHLY and CDR2 FYNNEI. CDR3 loop: CASSEAPPGGHYGYTF. The CDR3, as DNA: TGTGCCAGCAGTGAAGCGCCGCCAGGGGGCCACTATGGCTACACCTTC. The whole variable domain, remainder taken from reference TRBV2 and TRBJ1-2, is EPEVTQTPSHQVTQMGQEVILRCVPISNHLYFYWYRQILGQKVEFLVSFYNNEISEKSEIFDDQFSVERPDGSNFTLKIRSTKLEDSAMYFCASSEAPPGGHYGYTFGSGTRLTVV.